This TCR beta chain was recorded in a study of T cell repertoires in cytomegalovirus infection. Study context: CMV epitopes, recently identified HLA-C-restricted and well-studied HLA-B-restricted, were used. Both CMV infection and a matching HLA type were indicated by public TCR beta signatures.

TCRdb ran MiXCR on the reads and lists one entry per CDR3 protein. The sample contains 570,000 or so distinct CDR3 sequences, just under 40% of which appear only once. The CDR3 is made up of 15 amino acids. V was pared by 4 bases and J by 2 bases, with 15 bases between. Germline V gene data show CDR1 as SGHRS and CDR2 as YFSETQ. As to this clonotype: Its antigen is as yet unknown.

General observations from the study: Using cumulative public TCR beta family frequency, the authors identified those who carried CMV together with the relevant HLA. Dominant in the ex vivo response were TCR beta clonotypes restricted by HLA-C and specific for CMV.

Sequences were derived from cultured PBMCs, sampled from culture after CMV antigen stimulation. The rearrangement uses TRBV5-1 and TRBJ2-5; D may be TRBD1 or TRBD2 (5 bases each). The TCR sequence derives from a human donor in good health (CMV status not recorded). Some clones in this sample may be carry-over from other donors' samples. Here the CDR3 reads CASSISGTDQETQYF. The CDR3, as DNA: TGCGCCAGCAGCATATCCGGGACCGATCAAGAGACCCAGTACTTC.